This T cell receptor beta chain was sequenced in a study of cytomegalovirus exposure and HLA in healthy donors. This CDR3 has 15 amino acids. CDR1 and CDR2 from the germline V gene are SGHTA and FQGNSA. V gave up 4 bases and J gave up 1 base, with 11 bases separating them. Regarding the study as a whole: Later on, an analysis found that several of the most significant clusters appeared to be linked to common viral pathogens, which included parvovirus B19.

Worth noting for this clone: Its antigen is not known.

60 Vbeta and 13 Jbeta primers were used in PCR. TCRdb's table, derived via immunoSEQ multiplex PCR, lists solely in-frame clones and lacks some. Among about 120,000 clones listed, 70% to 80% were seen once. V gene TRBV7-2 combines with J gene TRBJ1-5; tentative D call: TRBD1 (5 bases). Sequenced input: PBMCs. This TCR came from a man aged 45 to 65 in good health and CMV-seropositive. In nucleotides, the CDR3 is TGTGCCAGCAGCTCTACAGGTAGAAGCAATCAGCCCCAGCATTTT. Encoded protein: CASSSTGRSNQPQHF.